The clone carrying this TCR beta chain turned up a few times. Germline V gene lookup returns CDR1 SGHTS and CDR2 YDEGEE. The V end lost 1 base, the J end lost 2 bases, and 18 bases lay between the germline ends. This CDR3 contains 18 residues. This entry belongs to a study of human T cells and chemical hapten exposure. TCRdb independently ran MiXCR on the RACE reads; one entry per CDR3 protein. Of approximately 90,000 distinct CDR3 sequences listed, roughly 12% are singletons. Time point meaning: patch test 1, 2 weeks after DPC sensitization. Sample treatment: therapeutic diphenylcyclopropenone sensitization with weekly scalp DPC.

This receptor was taken from a woman in her forties with alopecia areata. Some clones in this sample may be carry-over from other donors' samples. The sample here was whole blood, taken in connection with sensitization to the hapten diphenylcyclopropenone (DPC). The V gene is TRBV5-8, the J gene TRBJ2-2, with a weak D call TRBD1 (5 bases). The CDR3 reads CASSLSTAGPANTGELFF. The CDR3 nucleotides are TGTGCCAGCAGCTTGTCCACGGCAGGGCCAGCCAACACCGGGGAGCTGTTTTTT.